Shown below are 29 T cell receptor beta chains from a single sample sequenced in a study of cytomegalovirus exposure and HLA in healthy donors (dated by TCRdb to the late 2010s). The library was obtained by the immunoSEQ multiplex PCR assay. The multiplex PCR relied on a mix of 60 forward primers for TCR Vbeta segments and 13 reverse primers for TCR Jbeta segments. In its TCRdb copy, this immuneACCESS table keeps in-frame sequences only and misses some clones. Where compared with another copy, unresolved V genes explain less than half of these, and the others have no known cause. A total of about 170,000 clones appear in this sample, over 60% of them only once. Less than 2.5% of the sample comes from the top ten. Material for sequencing was PBMCs. The source of these receptors is a woman in her fifties or sixties in good health and CMV-seronegative.

This clone occurred a few times. The chain links TRBV29-1 to TRBJ2-1, with D unresolved. Trimming stripped 1 base from V and 4 bases from J, with 17 bases between. CDR1 is SQVTM and CDR2 is ANQGSEA in the germline V gene. This CDR3 has 16 amino acids. CDR3 DNA sequence: TGCAGCGTTGAAGGAGCTGGGCGCCTCCGTTACAATGAGCAGTTCTTC. Amino acid sequence: CSVEGAGRLRYNEQFF.

This chain connects TRBV4-3 to TRBJ1-2, with TRBD1 matching over 8 bases. The CDR3 runs 15 residues. V dropped 4 bases and J dropped 1; count of bases not matched to a gene: 5. CDR1 is LGHNA and CDR2 is YSLEER in the germline V gene. The CDR3 coding sequence is TGCGCCAGCAGCCCTGGGACAGGCTTTAACTATGGCTACACCTTC. Its protein product is CASSPGTGFNYGYTF.

The chain joins TRBV28 to TRBJ2-7, with D perhaps matching TRBD1 (5 bases). This CDR3 region has 13 residues. The V gene lost 9 bases and the J gene lost 0 bases, with 12 bases spanning the gap. Per germline, CDR1 MDHEN and CDR2 SYDVKM. The CDR3 nucleotides are TGTGCCAGAGCAGGGTTCCTCTCCTACGAGCAGTACTTC. This gives the protein CARAGFLSYEQYF.

The chain carries TRBV18 and TRBJ2-2; D not certain. The germline V gene has CDR1 KGHSH and CDR2 LQKENI. V was cut by 2 bases and J by 2 bases, with 6 bases left in between. CDR3 length equals 14 residues. The CDR3 coding sequence is TGTGCCAGCTCACCAGGAGTAAACACCGGGGAGCTGTTTTTT. As protein: CASSPGVNTGELFF.

V usage is TRBV29-1 and J usage is TRBJ2-1, with D uncertain. The V end was cut by 3 bases, the J end by 2 bases, with 8 bases between. CDR1 and CDR2 from the germline V gene are SQVTM and ANQGSEA. The CDR3 totals 13 residues. The chain's CDR3 is CSVDYQTYNEQFF. CDR3 DNA: TGCAGCGTTGACTATCAAACCTACAATGAGCAGTTCTTC.

The chain has TRBV9 and TRBJ2-3; tentative D call: TRBD1 (5 bases). The germline V and J ends were trimmed by 4 bases and 6 bases, with 9 bases remaining between them. CDR1 is SGDLS, CDR2 YYNGEE, per germline. The CDR3 extends over 12 amino acids. The CDR3 loop is CASSPSGDTQYF. In DNA form, the CDR3 reads TGTGCCAGCAGCCCCTCAGGGGATACGCAGTATTTT.

The chain links TRBV28 to TRBJ2-6; D might be TRBD2 (5 bases). Trimming left V 3 bases short and J 2 bases short, with 17 bases between. Germline values: CDR1 MDHEN, CDR2 SYDVKM. The CDR3 totals 18 residues. As DNA, the CDR3 is TGTGCCAGCAGTTTCAGGCCCGGGGAAGAGGCTGGGGCCAACGTCCTGACTTTC. Its protein is CASSFRPGEEAGANVLTF. The full variable domain, rest sourced from reference TRBV28 and TRBJ2-6, is DVKVTQSSRYLVKRTGEKVFLECVQDMDHENMFWYRQDPGLGLRLIYFSYDVKMKEKGDIPEGYSVSREKKERFSLILESASTNQTSMYLCASSFRPGEEAGANVLTFGAGSRLTVL.

The chain recombines TRBV6-1 with TRBJ1-5; unclear D gene. Germline V lookup: CDR1 MNHNS, CDR2 SASEGT. V lost 5 bases, J lost 0 bases, and 11 bases lay in between. The CDR3 sequence is 15 residues long. CDR3 residues: CASSTSADSNQPQHF. CDR3 DNA sequence: TGTGCCAGCAGTACATCGGCGGATAGCAATCAGCCCCAGCATTTT.

V gene TRBV9 combines with J gene TRBJ2-7; tentative D call: TRBD2 (7 bases). Germline CDR1 and CDR2: SGDLS and YYNGEE. The CDR3 covers 13 residues. Trimming pared 4 bases from V and 6 bases from J, leaving 14 bases between. CDR3 protein: CASSPRGGFEQYF. The CDR3 coding sequence is TGTGCCAGCAGCCCGCGCGGGGGCTTCGAGCAGTACTTC.

The chain couples TRBV2 to TRBJ1-5, with D perhaps matching TRBD1 (5 bases). The CDR3 extends over 14 amino acids. Trimming removed 3 bases from V and 7 bases from J, with 13 bases in between. Germline CDR1 SNHLY, CDR2 FYNNEI. In DNA form, the CDR3 reads TGTGCCAGCAGTGAGGAGGGGTTGGGGCAGCCCCAGCATTTT. Encoded protein: CASSEEGLGQPQHF.

Regarding this clone: This sample also contains other DNA sequences that code for the same CDR3. This chain joins TRBV27 and TRBJ1-3; D call uncertain. Between the trimmed V and J ends, which lost 8 bases and 5 bases, there was a span of 16 bases. The CDR3 has 14 residues. Germline assignment: CDR1 MNHEY and CDR2 SMNVEV (reference sequence). This CDR3 is CASQAPPPRNTIYF. CDR3 sequence (DNA): TGTGCCAGCCAAGCTCCCCCGCCGAGAAACACCATATATTTT.

The chain employs TRBV18 and TRBJ1-5, with D maybe TRBD1 (5 bases). The V and J ends lost 4 bases and 3 bases respectively, with 10 bases between them. CDR1 and CDR2 (germline): KGHSH, LQKENI. The CDR3 covers 14 residues. CDR3 DNA sequence: TGTGCCAGCTCACTCGACAGTCTCAATCAGCCCCAGCATTTT. This sequence encodes CASSLDSLNQPQHF.

V gene TRBV14 combines with J gene TRBJ2-1; TRBD2 matches 7 bases. Germline CDR1 reads SGHDN; CDR2 reads FVKESK. There are 14 residues in the CDR3. V lost 6 bases, J lost 0 bases, and 2 bases stayed unmatched. CDR3 sequence: CASRSSGSYNEQFF. CDR3 DNA sequence: TGTGCCAGCAGGTCTAGCGGCTCCTACAATGAGCAGTTCTTC.

The J gene is TRBJ2-4, the V gene TRBV7-2, with a weak D call TRBD1 (7 bases). Germline CDR1 and CDR2: SGHTA and FQGNSA. The V gene lost 5 bases and the J gene lost 12 bases, with 20 bases spanning the gap. This CDR3 is 14 amino acids long. This CDR3 is CASSQGGAVLGQYF. The CDR3 nucleotides are TGTGCCAGCAGCCAGGGGGGAGCGGTCCTTGGTCAGTACTTC.

The gene calls are TRBV28 and TRBJ2-7; D is ambiguous. There are 11 residues in the CDR3. CDR1 is MDHEN and CDR2 is SYDVKM in the germline V gene. V shed 5 bases and J shed 7 bases, with 9 bases lying between them. CDR3 amino acids: CASSRSREQYF. As DNA, the CDR3 is TGTGCCAGCAGTAGATCGAGGGAGCAGTACTTC.

Only one count was recorded for this clone. The J gene is TRBJ1-4, the V gene TRBV19; a weak D match, TRBD1 (6 bases). V lost 7 bases and J lost 8, with 20 bases in between. The CDR3 totals 15 residues. Germline V CDR1 and CDR2: LNHDA, SQIVND (reference sequence). CDR3 DNA: TGTGCCAGTACCAATTTCGGGACAACTGTAGAAAAACTGTTTTTT. Residues: CASTNFGTTVEKLFF.

V and J are TRBV5-1 and TRBJ2-1; 9 positions match TRBD1. The germline CDR1 and CDR2 sequences are SGHRS and YFSETQ. The CDR3 spans 17 residues. Unmatched junction bases numbered 18, after V lost 7 bases and J lost 7 bases. The CDR3 coding sequence is TGCGCCAGCCGCAGCTTGGTATCCGGGACAGGGTTGAATGAGCAGTTCTTC. Translation: CASRSLVSGTGLNEQFF.

The chain recombines TRBV11-2 with TRBJ1-2; D remains unclear. The CDR3 runs 13 residues. With 2 bases removed from V and 7 bases from J, the gap between germline ends came to 11 bases. The germline V gene encodes CDR1 SGHAT and CDR2 FQNNGV. CDR3 in amino acids: CASSLTGEGGYTF. The CDR3 coding sequence is TGTGCCAGCAGCTTAACTGGAGAGGGTGGCTACACCTTC.

The genes are TRBV5-1 and TRBJ2-7; D gene ambiguous. Looked up from germline, CDR1 is SGHRS and CDR2 is YFSETQ. The CDR3 loop spans 14 amino acids. Trimming left V 0 bases short and J 7 bases short, with 14 bases between. CDR3: CASSLASPSVEQYF. Written as DNA, the CDR3 is TGCGCCAGCAGCTTGGCGTCCCCCTCGGTTGAGCAGTACTTC.

The chain carries TRBV4-2 and TRBJ2-7; possible D gene TRBD2, 6 bases. Germline V gives CDR1 LGHNA, CDR2 YNFKEQ. The CDR3 extends over 16 amino acids. V shed 4 bases and J shed 0 bases, with 16 bases lying between them. CDR3 DNA sequence: TGTGCCAGCAGCCGGGAGTTGCGGGGAAGCTCCTACGAGCAGTACTTC. Residues: CASSRELRGSSYEQYF.

J is TRBJ2-3 and V is TRBV4-3, with 7 bases that match TRBD2. CDR1 and CDR2 (germline): LGHNA, YSLEER. The CDR3 loop spans 21 amino acids. V shed 4 bases, J shed 0 bases, and the junction held 22 bases outside the gene matches. The CDR3 region has the DNA TGCGCCAGCAGCCCAGGCAAAGTGGGGAGGGGCCCAGCTCCTAGCACAGATACGCAGTATTTT. Protein product: CASSPGKVGRGPAPSTDTQYF.

This chain connects TRBV6-5 to TRBJ1-1; no clear D. The CDR3 runs to 15 residues. Deletions cut 6 bases from V and 1 base from J, with 15 bases between. Per germline, CDR1 MNHEY and CDR2 SVGAGI. CDR3: CASSPLGAANTEAFF. The CDR3 nucleotides read TGTGCCAGCAGCCCACTCGGAGCGGCGAACACTGAAGCTTTCTTT.

The chain recombines TRBV7-2 with TRBJ2-1, with D unresolved. Trimming took off 5 bases at V and 12 bases at J, with 14 bases between the two ends. The CDR3 has 12 residues. CDR1 SGHTA and CDR2 FQGNSA come from the germline V gene. The CDR3 region is CASSPEMGGQFF. As DNA, the CDR3 is TGTGCCAGCAGCCCGGAGATGGGTGGGCAGTTCTTC.

J is TRBJ2-7 and V is TRBV19; 7 bases are shared with TRBD1. The CDR3 is 13 residues long. Germline values: CDR1 LNHDA, CDR2 SQIVND (reference sequence). Trimming cost V 7 bases and J 1 base; bases outside gene matches: 4. CDR3 loop: CASTRQGSYEQYF. The CDR3 nucleotides are TGTGCCAGTACCAGACAGGGTTCCTACGAGCAGTACTTC.

The chain is built from TRBV28 and TRBJ1-3; D is unresolved. The CDR3 has 14 residues. V was clipped by 7 bases and J by 0 bases, with 10 bases between them. Germline V lookup: CDR1 MDHEN, CDR2 SYDVKM. The CDR3 is CASNPRSSGNTIYF. The CDR3 DNA follows: TGTGCCAGCAATCCCCGCAGCTCTGGAAACACCATATATTTT.

The rearrangement joins TRBV19 to TRBJ2-7; 7 nucleotides line up with TRBD2. CDR1 and CDR2 (germline): LNHDA, SQIVND (reference sequence). V was pared by 5 bases and J by 3 bases, with 10 bases of the junction left unmatched. CDR3 length equals 15 residues. The CDR3 protein is CASSRSSGDHYEQYF. For the CDR3, the DNA is TGTGCCAGTAGTCGGTCTAGCGGCGATCACTACGAGCAGTACTTC. Full variable domain (rest looked up from reference TRBV19 and TRBJ2-7): DGGITQSPKYLFRKEGQNVTLSCEQNLNHDAMYWYRQDPGQGLRLIYYSQIVNDFQKGDIAEGYSVSREKKESFPLTVTSAQKNPTAFYLCASSRSSGDHYEQYFGPGTRLTVT.

This clone was recorded only once. The V gene is TRBV27, the J gene TRBJ2-7; a possible D gene is TRBD1 (6 bases). Germline assignment: CDR1 MNHEY and CDR2 SMNVEV (reference sequence). V was pared by 4 bases and J by 1 base, with 20 bases between. The length of the CDR3 is 17 residues. CDR3 in DNA: TGTGCCAGCAGTTACCGCCCCACAGGGAGATTGTCCTACGAGCAGTACTTC. It yields the protein CASSYRPTGRLSYEQYF.

The rearrangement joins TRBV28 to TRBJ2-7; 14 bases map to TRBD2. CDR1 is MDHEN, CDR2 SYDVKM, per germline. This CDR3 spans 17 amino acids. The V gene end was trimmed by 4 bases and the J gene end by 2 bases; junction bases not matched to a gene: 7. CDR3 DNA: TGTGCCAGCAGTTCGCCGGGACTAGCGGGGGTAACCTACGAGCAGTACTTC. Amino acid sequence: CASSSPGLAGVTYEQYF.

The chain has TRBV2 and TRBJ2-7, with a weak D call TRBD1 (6 bases). The CDR3 has 14 residues. Germline loops: CDR1 SNHLY, CDR2 FYNNEI. V was pared by 10 bases and J by 1 base, with 17 bases between. CDR3 protein: CANAPGVISYEQYF. The DNA of the CDR3 is TGTGCCAATGCGCCAGGGGTAATATCCTACGAGCAGTACTTC. Complete variable domain (other parts from reference TRBV2 and TRBJ2-7): EPEVTQTPSHQVTQMGQEVILRCVPISNHLYFYWYRQILGQKVEFLVSFYNNEISEKSEIFDDQFSVERPDGSNFTLKIRSTKLEDSAMYFCANAPGVISYEQYFGPGTRLTVT.